The entry below gives a single T cell receptor beta chain sequence along with its context. Its target is unknown. This specimen belongs to a study of shared clonotypes between healthy human individuals. On the study more broadly: A few men and a couple of women, aged 18 to 49, were donors.

Per the original methods: In the immunoSEQ data, sequences were junction-only and lacked quality scores, so filtering differed. Here immunoSEQ multiplex PCR was the method, and the copy in TCRdb shows in-frame clones only, minus some. V and J calls and clone size are as listed in that table; D and trimming were resolved from the DNA. The repertoire holds approximately 740,000 clones, with around two thirds as singletons. Researchers partitioned CD4+ cells into CD45RA+ naive and CD45RA-negative memory subsets. Regarding the study as a whole: Non-shared clonotypes displayed generation probabilities falling below those of clonotypes present in all four donors.

The ends were cut back, 5 bases at V and 1 base at J, with 14 bases in the middle. Germline V gene data show CDR1 as KGHSH and CDR2 as LQKENI. The CDR3 contains 15 residues. This receptor was taken from a woman in her twenties or thirties in good health. The sample comprised memory CD4+ T cells sorted from blood. Specified subset: CD45RA-negative fraction. The gene calls are TRBV18 and TRBJ2-5; D assignment may be TRBD1 or TRBD2 (5 bases each). This chain's CDR3 is CASSSRGGLQETQYF. CDR3 DNA sequence: TGTGCCAGCTCATCAAGGGGCGGACTCCAAGAGACCCAGTACTTC.